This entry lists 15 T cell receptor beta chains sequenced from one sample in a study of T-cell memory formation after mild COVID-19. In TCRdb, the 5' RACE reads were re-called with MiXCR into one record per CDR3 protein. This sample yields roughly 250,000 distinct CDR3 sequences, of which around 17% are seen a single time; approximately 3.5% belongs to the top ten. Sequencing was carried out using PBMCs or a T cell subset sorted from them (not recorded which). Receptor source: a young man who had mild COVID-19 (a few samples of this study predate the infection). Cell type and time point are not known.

The CDR3 sequence is CASSPGHSSYGYTF. In nucleotides, the CDR3 is TGTGCCAGCAGTCCCGGCCACAGTAGCTATGGCTACACCTTC. This sequence joins TRBV6-2 or TRBV6-3 and TRBJ1-2, with D hard to call. Trimming took off 5 bases at V and 4 bases at J, with 14 bases between the two ends. CDR1 MNHEY and CDR2 SVGEGT come from the germline V gene. The CDR3 contains 14 residues.

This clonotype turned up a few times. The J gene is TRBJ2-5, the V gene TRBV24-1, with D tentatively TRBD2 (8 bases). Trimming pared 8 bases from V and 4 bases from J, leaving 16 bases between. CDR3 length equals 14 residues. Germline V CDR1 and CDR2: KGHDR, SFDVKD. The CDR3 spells CATITGGGRETQYF. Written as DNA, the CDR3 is TGTGCCACCATCACGGGAGGGGGCAGAGAGACCCAGTACTTC.

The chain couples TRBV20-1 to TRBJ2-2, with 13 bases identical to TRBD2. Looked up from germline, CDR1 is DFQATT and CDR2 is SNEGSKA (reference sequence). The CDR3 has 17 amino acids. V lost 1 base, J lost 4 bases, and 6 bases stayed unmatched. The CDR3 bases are TGCAGTGCTAGAGCGACTAGCGGGGGGCGGGGCACCGGGGAGCTGTTTTTT. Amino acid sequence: CSARATSGGRGTGELFF.

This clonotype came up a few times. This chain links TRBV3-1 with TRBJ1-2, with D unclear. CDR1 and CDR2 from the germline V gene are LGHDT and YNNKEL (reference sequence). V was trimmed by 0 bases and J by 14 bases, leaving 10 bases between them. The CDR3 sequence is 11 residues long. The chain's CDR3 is CASSQDAAATF. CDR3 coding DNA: TGTGCCAGCAGCCAAGATGCGGCAGCAACCTTC.

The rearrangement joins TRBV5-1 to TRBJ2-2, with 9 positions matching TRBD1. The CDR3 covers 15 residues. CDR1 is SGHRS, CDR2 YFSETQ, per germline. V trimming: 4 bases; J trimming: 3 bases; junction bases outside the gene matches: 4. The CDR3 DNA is TGCGCCAGCAGCAAGGACAGGGGATACACCGGGGAGCTGTTTTTT. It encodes CASSKDRGYTGELFF.

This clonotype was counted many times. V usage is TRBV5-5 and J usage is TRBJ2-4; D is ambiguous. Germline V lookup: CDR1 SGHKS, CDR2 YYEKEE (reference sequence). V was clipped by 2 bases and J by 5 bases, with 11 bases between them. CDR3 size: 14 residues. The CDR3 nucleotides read TGTGCCAGCAGCTTACAGCTATTTGAAAACATTCAGTACTTC. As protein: CASSLQLFENIQYF.

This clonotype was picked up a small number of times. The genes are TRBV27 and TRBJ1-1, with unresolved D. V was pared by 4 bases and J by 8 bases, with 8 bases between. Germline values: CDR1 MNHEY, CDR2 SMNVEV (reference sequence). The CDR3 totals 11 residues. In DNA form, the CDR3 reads TGTGCCAGCAGTTGGGAAGTAGAAGCTTTCTTT. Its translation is CASSWEVEAFF.

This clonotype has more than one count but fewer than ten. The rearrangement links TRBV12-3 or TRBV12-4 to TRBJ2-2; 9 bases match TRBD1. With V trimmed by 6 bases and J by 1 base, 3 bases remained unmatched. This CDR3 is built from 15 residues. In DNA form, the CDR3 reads TGTGCCAGCAGCCCGGACAGGGGGAACACCGGGGAGCTGTTTTTT. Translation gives CASSPDRGNTGELFF.

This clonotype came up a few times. The chain's CDR3 is CATRLSMILNTEAFF. In nucleotides, the CDR3 is TGTGCCACCCGATTGAGTATGATACTGAACACTGAAGCTTTCTTT. The chain combines TRBV6-5 with TRBJ1-1; D not certain. This CDR3 contains 15 residues. The V gene lost 10 bases and the J gene lost 0 bases, with 18 bases spanning the gap. In germline, CDR1 is MNHEY, CDR2 SVGAGI.

CDR3 protein: CASSLNLRSAADTQYF. The CDR3 bases are TGTGCCAGCAGCTTAAACTTGCGGAGTGCAGCAGATACGCAGTATTTT. This rearrangement joins TRBV7-2 to TRBJ2-3, with unresolved D. The ends were cut back, 2 bases at V and 4 bases at J, with 16 bases in the middle. The CDR3 has 16 amino acids. Germline values: CDR1 SGHTA, CDR2 FQGNSA.

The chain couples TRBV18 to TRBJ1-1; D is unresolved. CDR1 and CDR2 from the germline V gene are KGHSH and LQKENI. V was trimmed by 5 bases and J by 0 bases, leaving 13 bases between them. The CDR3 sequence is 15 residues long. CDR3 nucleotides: TGTGCCAGCTCATCGCCCGATCCGATGAACACTGAAGCTTTCTTT. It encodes CASSSPDPMNTEAFF.

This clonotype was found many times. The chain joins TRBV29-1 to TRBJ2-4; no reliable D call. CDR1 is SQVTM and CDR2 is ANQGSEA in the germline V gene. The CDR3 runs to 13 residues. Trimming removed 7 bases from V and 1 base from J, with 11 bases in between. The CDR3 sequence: CSALPYAKNIQYF. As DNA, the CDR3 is TGCAGCGCCCTGCCATACGCCAAAAACATTCAGTACTTC.

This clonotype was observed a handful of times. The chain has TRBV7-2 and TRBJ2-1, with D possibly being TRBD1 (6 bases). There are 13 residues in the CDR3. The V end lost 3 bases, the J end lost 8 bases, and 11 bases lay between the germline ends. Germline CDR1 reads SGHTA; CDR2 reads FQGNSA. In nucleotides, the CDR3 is TGTGCCAGCAGCTTCTACAGGGCCTATGAGCAGTTCTTC. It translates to CASSFYRAYEQFF.

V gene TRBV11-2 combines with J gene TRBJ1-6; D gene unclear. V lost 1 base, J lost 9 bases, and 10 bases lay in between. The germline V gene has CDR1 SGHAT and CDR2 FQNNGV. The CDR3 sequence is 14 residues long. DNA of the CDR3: TGTGCCAGCAGCTTAGCCTTTAGGGCTTCACCCCTCCACTTT. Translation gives CASSLAFRASPLHF.

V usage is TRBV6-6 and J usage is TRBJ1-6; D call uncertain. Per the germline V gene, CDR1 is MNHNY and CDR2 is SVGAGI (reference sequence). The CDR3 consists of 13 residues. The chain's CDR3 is CASHSPRDSPLHF. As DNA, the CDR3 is TGTGCTTCTCATTCACCCCGGGATTCACCCCTCCACTTT.